One sample yielded the 2 T cell receptor beta chains listed below, sequenced in a study of post-analysis software for immune sequencing data. Study-wide results and caveats: The five TRBV segments detected at higher frequency in patients than in controls included TRBV5-6, TRBV5-1 and TRBV20-1.

Unique molecular identifiers tagged the TCR beta cDNA libraries. MiXCR was run by TCRdb on the PCR reads, yielding one entry per CDR3 protein. Among more than 450,000 distinct CDR3 sequences listed, around 44% were seen once. No antigen has been assigned to these receptors. Sequencing used blood. Receptor source: a girl between 5 and 17 years old with multiple sclerosis.

A few counts support this clonotype. V is TRBV7-3 and J is TRBJ2-1; 9 bases align to TRBD2. Per the germline V gene, CDR1 is SGHTA and CDR2 is FQGTGA. Trimming cost V 1 base and J 4 bases; bases outside gene matches: 2. The CDR3 has 15 residues. The DNA of the CDR3 is TGTGCCAGCAGCTTAATGAGCGGGGGGTACAATGAGCAGTTCTTC. Its translation is CASSLMSGGYNEQFF.

The DNA of the CDR3 is TGCGCCAGCAGCCCCGGGGGGAACAGGGGTCCCTACGAGCAGTACTTC. Amino acid sequence: CASSPGGNRGPYEQYF. The chain uses TRBV5-1 and TRBJ2-7, with D possibly called TRBD1 or TRBD2 (7 bases each). The CDR3 has 16 amino acids. The germline V gene encodes CDR1 SGHRS and CDR2 YFSETQ. V was clipped by 4 bases and J by 2 bases, with 19 bases between them.